Sequencing of this TCR beta chain was carried out in a study of neurological immune-mediated disorders. Details on this clonotype: Its antigen is not identified.

General study points: Expanded clones shared no identical CDR3 amino acid sequences across subjects, which suggested private TCR-beta repertoires in all groups.

The CDR3 runs to 15 residues. Germline V CDR1 and CDR2: DFQATT, SNEGSKA (reference sequence). V was shortened by 2 bases and J by 1 base, with 13 bases between the two germline ends. The method for making cDNA was 5'RACE, and it used 10-nucleotide random UMIs. Per sequencing run, 15-18 subjects together gave over 190 million TCR-beta sequences. Each CDR3 protein is one row after TCRdb ran MiXCR on the 5' RACE reads. The table records 15,000 to 20,000 distinct CDR3 sequences, around a quarter of them present only once. Material: PBMCs. The source is a man between 50 and 59 years old with HTLV-1-associated myelopathy (HAM/TSP). The chain joins TRBV20-1 to TRBJ2-3; D not resolved. The CDR3 coding sequence is TGCAGTGCTAGATCCATTGGGTTGGGCACAGATACGCAGTATTTT. Protein sequence: CSARSIGLGTDTQYF.